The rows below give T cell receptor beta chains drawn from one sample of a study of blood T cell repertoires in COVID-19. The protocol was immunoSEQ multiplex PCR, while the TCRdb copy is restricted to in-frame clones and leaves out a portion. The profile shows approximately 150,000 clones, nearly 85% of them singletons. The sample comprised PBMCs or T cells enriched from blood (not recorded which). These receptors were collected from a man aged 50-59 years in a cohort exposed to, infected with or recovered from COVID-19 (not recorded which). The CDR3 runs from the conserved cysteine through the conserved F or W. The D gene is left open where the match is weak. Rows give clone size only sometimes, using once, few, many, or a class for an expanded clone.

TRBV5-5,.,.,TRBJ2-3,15,TGTGCCAGCAGCTTATGGGAGACGGGCACAGATACGCAGTATTTT,CASSLWETGTDTQYF
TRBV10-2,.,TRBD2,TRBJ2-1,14,TGCGCCAGCAGACTAGCGGGGGGAATGAATGAGCAGTTCTTC,CASRLAGGMNEQFF
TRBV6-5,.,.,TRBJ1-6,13,TGTGCCAGCGGATTTTTCGGGAATTCACCCCTCCACTTT,CASGFFGNSPLHF
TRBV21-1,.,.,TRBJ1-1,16,TGTGCCAGCAGCAAAGGTACAGATCAAATGAACACTGAAGCTTTCTTT,CASSKGTDQMNTEAFF
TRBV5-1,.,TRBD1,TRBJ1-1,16,TGCGCCAGCAGCTTAACAGGGGGTTCGGAGGACACTGAAGCTTTCTTT,CASSLTGGSEDTEAFF
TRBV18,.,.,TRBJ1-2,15,TGTGCCAGCTCACCACCCCTTATAGCTAACTATGGCTACACCTTC,CASSPPLIANYGYTF
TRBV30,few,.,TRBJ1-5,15,TGTGCCTGGAGTGTAAACAAGAATAGCAATCAGCCCCAGCATTTT,CAWSVNKNSNQPQHF
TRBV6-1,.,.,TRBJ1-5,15,TGTGCCAGCAGTGAAACGGTGAGGAGCTCACAGCCCCAGCATTTT,CASSETVRSSQPQHF
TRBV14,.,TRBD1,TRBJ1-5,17,TGTGCCAGCAGCCCCAGACAGGGGGCGATTGGCAATCAGCCCCAGCATTTT,CASSPRQGAIGNQPQHF
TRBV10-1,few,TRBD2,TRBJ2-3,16,TGCGCCAGCATCGGGACTAGCGGGAGTCGTGCAGATACGCAGTATTTT,CASIGTSGSRADTQYF
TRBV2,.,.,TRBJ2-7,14,TGTGCCAGCAACGGCGGGGTTAGCTCCTACGAGCAGTACTTC,CASNGGVSSYEQYF
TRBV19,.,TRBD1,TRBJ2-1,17,TGTGCCAGTAGCCCGACTGACAGGGGGCGATCCTACAATGAGCAGTTCTTC,CASSPTDRGRSYNEQFF
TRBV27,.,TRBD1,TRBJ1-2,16,TGTGCCAGCAGTTTTCGTCCCCAGGGGGCCTCCTATGGCTACACCTTC,CASSFRPQGASYGYTF
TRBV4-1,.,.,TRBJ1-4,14,TGCGCCAGCAGCCAAAGGGGAGGGGATGAAAAACTGTTTTTT,CASSQRGGDEKLFF
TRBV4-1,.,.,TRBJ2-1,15,TGCGCCAGCAGCCCCCAGGGGCGGGAGAGGGATGAGCAGTTCTTC,CASSPQGRERDEQFF
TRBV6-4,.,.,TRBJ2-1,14,TGTGCCAGCAGTGACTCGATCGGCTCCGGGGAGCAGTTCTTC,CASSDSIGSGEQFF
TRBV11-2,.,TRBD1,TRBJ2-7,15,TGTGCCAGCAGCTTAGATCAACAGGGGGCGTACGAGCAGTACTTC,CASSLDQQGAYEQYF
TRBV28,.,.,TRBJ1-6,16,TGTGCCAGCAGTTCCTTTCGAGACATCCTTAATTCACCCCTCCACTTT,CASSSFRDILNSPLHF
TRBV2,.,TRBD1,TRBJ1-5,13,TGTGCCGGAAGACAGGGACTCAATCAGCCCCAGCATTTT,CAGRQGLNQPQHF
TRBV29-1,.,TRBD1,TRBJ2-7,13,TGCAGCGTTGAAGAGGGGACAGGGCAGGAGCAGTACTTC,CSVEEGTGQEQYF
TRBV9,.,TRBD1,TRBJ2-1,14,TGTGCCAGCAGCCCCCAGGGACAGGGAAATGAGCAGTTCTTC,CASSPQGQGNEQFF
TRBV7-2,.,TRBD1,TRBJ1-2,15,TGTGCCAGCAGCCGCCCCGGAGGGACAGGAGATGGCTACACCTTC,CASSRPGGTGDGYTF
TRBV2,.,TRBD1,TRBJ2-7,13,TGTGCCAGCAGCGGACAGGGTAACGGCGAGCAGTACTTC,CASSGQGNGEQYF
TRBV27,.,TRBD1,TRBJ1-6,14,TGTGCCAGCACTCCCGACAGGGATAATTCACCCCTCCACTTT,CASTPDRDNSPLHF
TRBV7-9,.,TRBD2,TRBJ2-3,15,TGTGCCAGCAGTTATCTAGCGGATGACACAGATACGCAGTATTTT,CASSYLADDTDTQYF
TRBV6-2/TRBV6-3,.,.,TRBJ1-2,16,TGTGCCAGCAGTTACGGCCCAACCTCCCCTAACTATGGCTACACCTTC,CASSYGPTSPNYGYTF
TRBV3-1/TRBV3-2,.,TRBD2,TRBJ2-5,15,TGTGCCAGCAGCCAAGATGGGACTAAAGGGGAGACCCAGTACTTC,CASSQDGTKGETQYF
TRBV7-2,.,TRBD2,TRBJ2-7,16,TGTGCCAGCAGCGGTGCCCGGACTAGTATTGCGGCCGAGCAGTACTTC,CASSGARTSIAAEQYF
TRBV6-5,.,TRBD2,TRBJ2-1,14,TGTGCCAGCTCCTCCAGCGGGGGGTGGGATGAGCAGTTCTTC,CASSSSGGWDEQFF
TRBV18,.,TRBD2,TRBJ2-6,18,TGTGCCAGCTCACGGGGCGGGGGAGCCATTTCAGGGGCCAACGTCCTGACTTTC,CASSRGGGAISGANVLTF
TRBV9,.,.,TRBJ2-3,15,TGTGCCAGCAGCTCCCCGGGCGGCGGGACAGATACGCAGTATTTT,CASSSPGGGTDTQYF
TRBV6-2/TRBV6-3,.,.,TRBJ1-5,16,TGTGCCAGCAGTTACAGGGCAGGGGTTACGCCGGGGCCCCAGCATTTT,CASSYRAGVTPGPQHF
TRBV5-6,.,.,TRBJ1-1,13,TGTGCCAGCAGTCCGGACAGTAACACTGAAGCTTTCTTT,CASSPDSNTEAFF
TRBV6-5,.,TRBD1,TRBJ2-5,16,TGTGCCAGCAGTTACTCCGGCAGGGGGCGCGCGGAGACCCAGTACTTC,CASSYSGRGRAETQYF
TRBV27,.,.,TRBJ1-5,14,TGTGCCAGCAGTGGCCGACAGGGCAATCAGCCCCAGCATTTT,CASSGRQGNQPQHF
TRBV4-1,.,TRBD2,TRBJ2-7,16,TGCGCCAGCAGCCAAGAATCTAGCGGGGTCCCCTACGAGCAGTACTTC,CASSQESSGVPYEQYF
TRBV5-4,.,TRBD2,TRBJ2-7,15,TGTGCCAGCAGCTTGGGGCTAGCGGCGGTCCGCGAGCAGTACTTC,CASSLGLAAVREQYF
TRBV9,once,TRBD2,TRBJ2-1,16,TGTGCCAGCAGCGTAGATGGGACTAGCCCCTGGAATGAGCAGTTCTTC,CASSVDGTSPWNEQFF
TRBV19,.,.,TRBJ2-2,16,TGTGCCAGTAGTAAGTGGGGGGTAACGAACACCGGGGAGCTGTTTTTT,CASSKWGVTNTGELFF
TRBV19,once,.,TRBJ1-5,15,TGTGCCAGTAGCCCCGGGATCTATAGCAATCAGCCCCAGCATTTT,CASSPGIYSNQPQHF
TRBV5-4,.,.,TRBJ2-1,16,TGTGCCAGCAGCTTGGCCGGCGGGGTCTCCTACAATGAGCAGTTCTTC,CASSLAGGVSYNEQFF
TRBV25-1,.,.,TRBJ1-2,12,TGTGCCAGCAGTGAAACTGCCGGTGGCTACACCTTC,CASSETAGGYTF
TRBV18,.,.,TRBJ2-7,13,TGTGCCAGCTCATCCTCGACAGGCTACGAGCAGTACTTC,CASSSSTGYEQYF
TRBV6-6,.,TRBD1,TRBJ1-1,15,TGTGCCAGCAGTTACTCGGGACAGGGGGACACTGAAGCTTTCTTT,CASSYSGQGDTEAFF
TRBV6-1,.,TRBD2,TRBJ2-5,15,TGTGCCAGCAGTGAAAGGCGGGGGGGTCAAGAGACCCAGTACTTC,CASSERRGGQETQYF
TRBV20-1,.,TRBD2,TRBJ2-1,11,TGCAGTGCCCGCAGCGGGGGGGAGCAGTTCTTC,CSARSGGEQFF
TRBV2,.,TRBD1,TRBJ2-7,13,TGTGCCAGCAGAGACAGGGCTTTCTACGAGCAGTACTTC,CASRDRAFYEQYF
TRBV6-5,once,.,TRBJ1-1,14,TGTGCCAGCCGAGAGGGGGGGAAGAACACTGAAGCTTTCTTT,CASREGGKNTEAFF
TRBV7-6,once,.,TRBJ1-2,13,TGTGCCAGCAGCTTAGCAGGGGACTATGGCTACACCTTC,CASSLAGDYGYTF
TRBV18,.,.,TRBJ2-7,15,TGTGCCAGCTCACCAAATCCTAATCTGTACTACGAGCAGTACTTC,CASSPNPNLYYEQYF
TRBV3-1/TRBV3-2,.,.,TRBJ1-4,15,TGTGCCAGCAGCCCACCGGACACGTTCTTGGAAAAACTGTTTTTT,CASSPPDTFLEKLFF
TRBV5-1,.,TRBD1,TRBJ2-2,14,TGCGCCAGCAGCCGGGACAGGGGCACCGGGGAGCTGTTTTTT,CASSRDRGTGELFF
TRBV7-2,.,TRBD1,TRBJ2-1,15,TGTGCCAGCAGCTTAGGACAGGGGGCAGACAATGAGCAGTTCTTC,CASSLGQGADNEQFF
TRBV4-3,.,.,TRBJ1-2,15,TGCGCCAGCAGCCTTCAGATGACAGCTAACTATGGCTACACCTTC,CASSLQMTANYGYTF